These T cell receptor beta chains were read from a single sample in a study of T cell repertoires in ileal Crohn's disease. Generated by immunoSEQ multiplex PCR, the TCRdb table keeps only in-frame clones and is missing some. This sample has over 7,500 clones, with less than 85% found just once. The specimen was ileal tissue. These receptors were taken from an adult with Crohn's disease. Each CDR3 is given with its conserved first and last residue. The D gene is left open where the match is weak.

cdr3_aa cdr3_nt j_call d_call v_call
CASSLGGGTSYGYTF TGTGCCAGCAGCTTAGGGGGAGGAACAAGCTATGGCTACACCTTC TRBJ1-2 . TRBV7-2
CAWSPGQGILSNQPQHF TGTGCCTGGAGTCCGGGACAGGGCATACTTAGCAATCAGCCCCAGCATTTT TRBJ1-5 TRBD1 TRBV30
CASSLGQGVGQETQYF TGTGCCAGCAGTTTAGGACAGGGGGTCGGGCAAGAGACCCAGTACTTC TRBJ2-5 TRBD1 TRBV28
CASSQSLLPAGDRYEQYF TGCGCCAGCAGTCAATCTCTCCTCCCCGCGGGAGACCGCTACGAGCAGTACTTC TRBJ2-7 TRBD2 TRBV23-1
CASSTSGSGREKLFF TGTGCCAGCAGCACTTCGGGGTCCGGAAGGGAAAAACTGTTTTTT TRBJ1-4 . TRBV5-5
CASSLVLRGNEKLFF TGTGCCAGCAGCTTAGTGCTTCGGGGGAATGAAAAACTGTTTTTT TRBJ1-4 . TRBV7-8
CASSGSSSYEQYF TGCGCCAGCAGTGGTAGCAGTTCCTACGAGCAGTACTTC TRBJ2-7 . TRBV5-1
CASSLGPNTEAFF TGTGCCAGCAGTTTGGGGCCGAACACTGAAGCTTTCTTT TRBJ1-1 . TRBV27
CASSASQTKSNYGYTF TGTGCCAGCAGCGCTAGCCAGACCAAGTCCAACTATGGCTACACCTTC TRBJ1-2 . TRBV7-8
CASSPQGARMNTEAFF TGTGCCAGCAGCCCCCAGGGGGCCCGAATGAACACTGAAGCTTTCTTT TRBJ1-1 TRBD1 TRBV5-4